Sequencing of this T cell receptor (beta chain) was carried out in a study of T cell responses to AZD1222 COVID-19 vaccine. Trimming removed 4 bases from V and 10 bases from J, with 19 bases in between. CDR1 is KGHDR, CDR2 SFDVKD, per germline. The CDR3 has 15 residues. The protocol was immunoSEQ multiplex PCR, while the TCRdb copy is restricted to in-frame clones and leaves out a portion. Counted here are 100,000 to 120,000 clones, around 93% occurring once; the ten biggest clones make up 2.9%. The origin of this receptor is an adult who received the AZD1222 COVID-19 vaccine. This chain uses TRBV24-1 with TRBJ2-1; D remains ambiguous. The specimen comprised peripheral blood, sampled 28 days after the second AZD1222 dose. The CDR3 DNA sequence: TGTGCCACCAGTGACCCGGCCATCCTTCCACCGGAGCAGTTCTTC. Encoded protein: CATSDPAILPPEQFF.